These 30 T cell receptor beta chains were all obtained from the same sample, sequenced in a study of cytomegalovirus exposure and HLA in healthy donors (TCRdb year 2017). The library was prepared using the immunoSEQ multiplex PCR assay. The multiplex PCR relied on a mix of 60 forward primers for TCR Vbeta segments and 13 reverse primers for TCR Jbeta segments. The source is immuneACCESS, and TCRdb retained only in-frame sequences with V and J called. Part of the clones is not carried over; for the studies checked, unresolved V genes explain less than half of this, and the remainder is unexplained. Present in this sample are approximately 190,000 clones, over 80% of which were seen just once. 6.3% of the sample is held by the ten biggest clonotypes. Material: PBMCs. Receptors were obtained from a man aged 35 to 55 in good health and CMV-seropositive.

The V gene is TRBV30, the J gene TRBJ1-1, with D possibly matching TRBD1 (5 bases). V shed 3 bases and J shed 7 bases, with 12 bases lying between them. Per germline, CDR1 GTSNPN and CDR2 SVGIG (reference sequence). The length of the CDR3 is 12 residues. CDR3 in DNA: TGTGCCTGGAGCGGGTCGGGGGGTGAAGCTTTCTTT. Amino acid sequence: CAWSGSGGEAFF.

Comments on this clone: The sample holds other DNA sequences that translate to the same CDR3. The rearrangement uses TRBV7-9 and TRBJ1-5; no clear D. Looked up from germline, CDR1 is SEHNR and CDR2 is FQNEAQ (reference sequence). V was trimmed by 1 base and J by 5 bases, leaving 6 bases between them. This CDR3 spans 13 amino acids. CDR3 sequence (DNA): TGTGCCAGCAGCTTAGGTGAGGATCAGCCCCAGCATTTT. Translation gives CASSLGEDQPQHF.

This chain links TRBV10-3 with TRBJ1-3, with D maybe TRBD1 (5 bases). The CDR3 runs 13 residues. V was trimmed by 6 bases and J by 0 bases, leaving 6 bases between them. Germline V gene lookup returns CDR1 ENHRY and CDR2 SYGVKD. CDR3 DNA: TGTGCCATCAGCGACAGCTCTGGAAACACCATATATTTT. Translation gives CAISDSSGNTIYF.

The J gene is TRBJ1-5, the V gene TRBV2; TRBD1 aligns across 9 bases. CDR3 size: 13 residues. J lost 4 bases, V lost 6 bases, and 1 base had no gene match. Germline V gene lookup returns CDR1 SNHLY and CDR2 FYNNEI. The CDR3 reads CASRDRGNQPQHF. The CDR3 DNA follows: TGTGCCAGCAGGGACAGGGGAAATCAGCCCCAGCATTTT.

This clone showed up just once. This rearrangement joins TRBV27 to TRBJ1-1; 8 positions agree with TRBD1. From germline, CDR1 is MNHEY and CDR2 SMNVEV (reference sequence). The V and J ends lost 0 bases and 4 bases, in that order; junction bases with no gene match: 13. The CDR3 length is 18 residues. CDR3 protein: CASSLSMIRPTGGTEAFF. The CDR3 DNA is TGTGCCAGCAGTTTATCGATGATAAGGCCCACAGGGGGCACTGAAGCTTTCTTT.

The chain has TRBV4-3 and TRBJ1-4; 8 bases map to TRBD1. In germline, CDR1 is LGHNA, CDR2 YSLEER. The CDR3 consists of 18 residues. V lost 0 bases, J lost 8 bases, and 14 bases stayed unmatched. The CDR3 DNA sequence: TGCGCCAGCAGCCAAGAAAGGACAGGGTGGGACCCAAGAGAAAAACTGTTTTTT. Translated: CASSQERTGWDPREKLFF.

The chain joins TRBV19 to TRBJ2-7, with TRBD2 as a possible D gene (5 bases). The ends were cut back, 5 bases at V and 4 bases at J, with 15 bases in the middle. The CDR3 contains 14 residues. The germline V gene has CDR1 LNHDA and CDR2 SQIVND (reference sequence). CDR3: CASSEGRWAYEQYF. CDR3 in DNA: TGTGCCAGTAGTGAGGGCAGGTGGGCTTACGAGCAGTACTTC.

The CDR3 reads CASSFAGSQGGPLHF. The CDR3 nucleotides are TGTGCCAGCAGCTTTGCCGGGTCCCAAGGCGGACCCCTCCACTTT. The chain recombines TRBV6-5 with TRBJ1-6; no definite D call. Germline CDR1 and CDR2: MNHEY and SVGAGI. The CDR3 consists of 15 residues. V was clipped by 6 bases and J by 12 bases, with 21 bases between them.

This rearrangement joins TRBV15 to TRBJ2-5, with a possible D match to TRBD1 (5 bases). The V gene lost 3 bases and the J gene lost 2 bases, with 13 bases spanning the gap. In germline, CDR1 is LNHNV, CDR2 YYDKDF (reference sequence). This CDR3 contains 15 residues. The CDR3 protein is CATSSPVTAQETQYF. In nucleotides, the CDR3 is TGTGCCACCAGCAGCCCTGTGACAGCTCAAGAGACCCAGTACTTC. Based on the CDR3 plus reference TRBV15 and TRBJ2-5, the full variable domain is DAMVIQNPRYQVTQFGKPVTLSCSQTLNHNVMYWYQQKSSQAPKLLFHYYDKDFNNEADTPDNFQSRRPNTSFCFLDIRSPGLGDTAMYLCATSSPVTAQETQYFGPGTRLLVL.

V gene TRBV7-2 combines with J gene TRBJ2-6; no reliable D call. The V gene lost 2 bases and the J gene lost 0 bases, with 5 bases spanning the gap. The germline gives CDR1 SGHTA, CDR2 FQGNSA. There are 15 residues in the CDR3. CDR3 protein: CASSLSSSGANVLTF. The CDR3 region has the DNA TGTGCCAGCAGCTTATCGAGCTCTGGGGCCAACGTCCTGACTTTC.

The CDR3 spells CSATRDFNTEAFF. The CDR3 nucleotides read TGCAGCGCTACCAGGGATTTCAACACTGAAGCTTTCTTT. This chain links TRBV29-1 with TRBJ1-1; weak D call: TRBD1 (5 bases). Germline CDR1 and CDR2: SQVTM and ANQGSEA. CDR3 length: 13 amino acids. Deletions cut 7 bases from V and 2 bases from J, with 14 bases between. Full variable domain (missing parts from reference TRBV29-1 and TRBJ1-1): SAVISQKPSRDICQRGTSLTIQCQVDSQVTMMFWYRQQPGQSLTLIATANQGSEATYESGFVIDKFPISRPNLTFSTLTVSNMSPEDSSIYLCSATRDFNTEAFFGQGTRLTVV.

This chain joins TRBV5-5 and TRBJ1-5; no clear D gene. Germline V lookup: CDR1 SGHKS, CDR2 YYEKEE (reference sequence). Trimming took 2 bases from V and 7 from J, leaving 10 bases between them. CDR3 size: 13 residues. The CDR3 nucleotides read TGTGCCAGCAGCTTCGAGGTCGAGCAGCCCCAGCATTTT. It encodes CASSFEVEQPQHF.

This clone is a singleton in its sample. The CDR3 spells CASSLGTADTEAFF. The CDR3 DNA sequence: TGTGCCAGCAGTTTAGGGACAGCGGACACTGAAGCTTTCTTT. The J gene is TRBJ1-1, the V gene TRBV6-5; 7 bases match TRBD1. There are 14 residues in the CDR3. The V and J ends lost 4 bases and 3 bases, in that order; junction bases with no gene match: 5. Germline V CDR1 and CDR2: MNHEY, SVGAGI.

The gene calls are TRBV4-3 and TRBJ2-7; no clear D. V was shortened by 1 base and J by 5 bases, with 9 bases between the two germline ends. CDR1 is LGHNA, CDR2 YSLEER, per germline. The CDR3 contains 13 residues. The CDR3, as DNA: TGCGCCAGCAGCCAAGCCTTGGGCCACGAGCAGTACTTC. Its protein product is CASSQALGHEQYF.

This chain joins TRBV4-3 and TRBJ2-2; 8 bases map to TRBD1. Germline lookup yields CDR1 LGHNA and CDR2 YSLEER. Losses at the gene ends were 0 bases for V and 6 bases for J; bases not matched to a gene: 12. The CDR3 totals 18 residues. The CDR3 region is CASSQEQRPGGLSGELFF. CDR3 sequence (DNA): TGCGCCAGCAGCCAAGAACAGAGGCCAGGGGGCTTGTCCGGGGAGCTGTTTTTT.

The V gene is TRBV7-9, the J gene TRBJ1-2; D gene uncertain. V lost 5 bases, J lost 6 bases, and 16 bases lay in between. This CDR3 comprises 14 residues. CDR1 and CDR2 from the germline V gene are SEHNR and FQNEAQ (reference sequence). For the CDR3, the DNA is TGTGCCAGCAGCCTCAGCGGGAGAACCGATGGCTACACCTTC. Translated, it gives CASSLSGRTDGYTF.

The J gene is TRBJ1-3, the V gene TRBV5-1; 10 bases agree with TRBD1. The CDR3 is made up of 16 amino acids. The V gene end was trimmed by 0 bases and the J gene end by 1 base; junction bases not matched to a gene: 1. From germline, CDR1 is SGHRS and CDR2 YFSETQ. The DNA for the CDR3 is TGCGCCAGCAGCTTGGGACAGGGGGCTTCTGGAAACACCATATATTTT. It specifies CASSLGQGASGNTIYF.

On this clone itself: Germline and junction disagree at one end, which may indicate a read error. The CDR3 DNA follows: TGTGCTAGCAGCTCGTCCCTCCGCACAGATACGCAGTATTTT. This gives the protein CASSSSLRTDTQYF. V and J are TRBV7-7 and TRBJ2-3; D gene uncertain. The CDR3 contains 14 residues. Germline lookup yields CDR1 SSHAT and CDR2 FNYEAQ (reference sequence).

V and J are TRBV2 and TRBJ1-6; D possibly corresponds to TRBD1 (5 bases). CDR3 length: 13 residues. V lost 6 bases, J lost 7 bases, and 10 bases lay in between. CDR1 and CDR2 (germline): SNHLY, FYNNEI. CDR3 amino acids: CASRAGLNSPLHF. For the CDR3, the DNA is TGTGCCAGCAGGGCAGGGTTAAATTCACCCCTCCACTTT.

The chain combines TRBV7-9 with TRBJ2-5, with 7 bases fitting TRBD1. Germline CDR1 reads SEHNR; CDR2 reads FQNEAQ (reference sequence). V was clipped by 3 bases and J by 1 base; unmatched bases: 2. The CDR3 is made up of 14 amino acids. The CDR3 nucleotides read TGTGCCAGCAGCTTGGACAGGCTCCAAGAGACCCAGTACTTC. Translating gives CASSLDRLQETQYF.

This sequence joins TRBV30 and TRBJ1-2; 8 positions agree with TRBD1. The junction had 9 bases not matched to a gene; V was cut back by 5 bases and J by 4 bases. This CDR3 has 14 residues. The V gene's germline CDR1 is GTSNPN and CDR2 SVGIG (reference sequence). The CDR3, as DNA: TGTGCCTGGCGGGAGACAGGGGCGGGCTATGGCTACACCTTC. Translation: CAWRETGAGYGYTF. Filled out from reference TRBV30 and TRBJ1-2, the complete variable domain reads SQTIHQWPATLVQPVGSPLSLECTVEGTSNPNLYWYRQAAGRGLQLLFYSVGIGQISSEVPQNLSASRPQDRQFILSSKKLLLSDSGFYLCAWRETGAGYGYTFGSGTRLTVV.

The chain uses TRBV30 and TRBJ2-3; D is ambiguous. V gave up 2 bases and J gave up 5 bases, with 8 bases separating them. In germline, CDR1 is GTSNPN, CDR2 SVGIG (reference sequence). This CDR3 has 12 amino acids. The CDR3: CAWSPRQDTQYF. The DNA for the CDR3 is TGTGCCTGGAGTCCGCGTCAAGATACGCAGTATTTT.

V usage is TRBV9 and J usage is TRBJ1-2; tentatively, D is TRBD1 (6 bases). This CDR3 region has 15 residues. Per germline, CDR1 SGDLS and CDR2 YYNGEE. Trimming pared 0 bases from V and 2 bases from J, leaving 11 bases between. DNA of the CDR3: TGTGCCAGCAGCGTAGCTTTTACAGGGAACTATGGCTACACCTTC. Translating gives CASSVAFTGNYGYTF. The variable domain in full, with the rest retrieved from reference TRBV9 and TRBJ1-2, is DSGVTQTPKHLITATGQRVTLRCSPRSGDLSVYWYQQSLDQGLQFLIQYYNGEERAKGNILERFSAQQFPDLHSELNLSSLELGDSALYFCASSVAFTGNYGYTFGSGTRLTVV.

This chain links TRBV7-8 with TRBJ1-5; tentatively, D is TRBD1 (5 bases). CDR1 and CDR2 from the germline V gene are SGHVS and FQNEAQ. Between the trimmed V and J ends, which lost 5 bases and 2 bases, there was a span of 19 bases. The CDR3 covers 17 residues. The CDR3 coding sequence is TGTGCCAGCAGCCCCTCGACGGGGCGGGGTGGCAATCAGCCCCAGCATTTT. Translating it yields CASSPSTGRGGNQPQHF. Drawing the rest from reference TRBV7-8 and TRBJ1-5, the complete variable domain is GAGVSQSPRYKVAKRGQDVALRCDPISGHVSLFWYQQALGQGPEFLTYFQNEAQLDKSGLPSDRFFAERPEGSVSTLKIQRTQQEDSAVYLCASSPSTGRGGNQPQHFGDGTRLSIL.

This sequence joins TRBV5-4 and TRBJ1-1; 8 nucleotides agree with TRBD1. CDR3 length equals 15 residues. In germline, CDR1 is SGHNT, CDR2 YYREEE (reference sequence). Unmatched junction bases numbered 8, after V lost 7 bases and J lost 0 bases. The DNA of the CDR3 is TGTGCCAGCGCGCGACAGGGGAGTATGAACACTGAAGCTTTCTTT. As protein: CASARQGSMNTEAFF.

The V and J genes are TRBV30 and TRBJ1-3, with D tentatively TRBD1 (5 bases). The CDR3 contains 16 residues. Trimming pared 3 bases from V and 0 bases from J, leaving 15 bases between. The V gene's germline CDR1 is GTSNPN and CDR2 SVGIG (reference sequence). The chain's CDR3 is CAWSPPQVSSGNTIYF. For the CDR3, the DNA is TGTGCCTGGAGCCCACCACAGGTTTCCTCTGGAAACACCATATATTTT.

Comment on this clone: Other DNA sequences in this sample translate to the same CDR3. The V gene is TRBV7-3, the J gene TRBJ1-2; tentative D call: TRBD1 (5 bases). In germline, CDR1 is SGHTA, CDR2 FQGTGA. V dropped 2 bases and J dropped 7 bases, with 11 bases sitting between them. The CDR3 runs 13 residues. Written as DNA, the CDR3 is TGTGCCAGCAGCTTAGGGGGGGTAGGTGGCTACACCTTC. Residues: CASSLGGVGGYTF.

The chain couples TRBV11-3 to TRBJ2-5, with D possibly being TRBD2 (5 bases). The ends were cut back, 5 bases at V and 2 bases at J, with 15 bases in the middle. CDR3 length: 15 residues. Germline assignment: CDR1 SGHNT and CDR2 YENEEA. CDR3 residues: CASSQRGSAQETQYF. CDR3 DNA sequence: TGTGCCAGCAGCCAACGGGGTAGCGCACAAGAGACCCAGTACTTC.

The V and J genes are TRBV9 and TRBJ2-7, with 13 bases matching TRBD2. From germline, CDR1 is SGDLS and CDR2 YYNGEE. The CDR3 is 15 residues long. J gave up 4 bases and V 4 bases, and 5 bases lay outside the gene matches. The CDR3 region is CASSSRLAGGYEQYF. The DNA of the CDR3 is TGTGCCAGCAGCTCTAGACTAGCGGGGGGATACGAGCAGTACTTC.

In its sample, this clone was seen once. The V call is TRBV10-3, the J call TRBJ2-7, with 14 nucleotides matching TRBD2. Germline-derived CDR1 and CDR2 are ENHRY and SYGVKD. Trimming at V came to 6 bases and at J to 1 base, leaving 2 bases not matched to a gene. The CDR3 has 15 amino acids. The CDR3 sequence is CAIRGTSGGSYEQYF. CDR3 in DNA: TGTGCCATCAGGGGGACTAGCGGGGGTTCCTACGAGCAGTACTTC.